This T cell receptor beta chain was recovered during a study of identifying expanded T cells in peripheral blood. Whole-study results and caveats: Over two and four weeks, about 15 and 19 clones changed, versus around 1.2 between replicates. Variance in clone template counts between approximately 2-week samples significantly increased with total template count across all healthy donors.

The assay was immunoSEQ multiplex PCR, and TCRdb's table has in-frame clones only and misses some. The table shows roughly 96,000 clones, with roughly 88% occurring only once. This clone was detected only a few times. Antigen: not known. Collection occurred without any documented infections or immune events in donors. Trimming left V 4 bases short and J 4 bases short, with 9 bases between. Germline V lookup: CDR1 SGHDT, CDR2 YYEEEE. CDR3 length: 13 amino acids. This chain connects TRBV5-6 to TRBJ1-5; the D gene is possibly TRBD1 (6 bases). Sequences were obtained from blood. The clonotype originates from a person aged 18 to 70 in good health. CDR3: CASSQTGNQPQHF. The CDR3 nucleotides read TGTGCCAGCAGCCAAACAGGGAATCAGCCCCAGCATTTT.